This T cell receptor beta chain was profiled in a study of cytomegalovirus exposure and HLA in healthy donors. Findings and limits, study-wide: CMV serostatus stood as the only immune exposure information on hand. What TCR beta sequences reportedly achieved was accurate prediction of HLA-A and HLA-B alleles in most subjects. Later on, an analysis tied 15,000 to 20,000 TCR beta sequences to HLA alleles at 0.05 false discovery rate.

The PCR made use of 60 Vbeta and 13 Jbeta primers. Per the authors' pipeline: In a later analysis, of some 80 million unique beta chains, 9 million to 11 million appeared in at least two donors. TCRdb's table, derived via immunoSEQ multiplex PCR, lists solely in-frame clones and lacks some. V and J calls and clone size are given by that table; D and trimming were obtained from the DNA. The sample has over 100,000 clones; 60% to 85% are singletons. The V end lost 0 bases, the J end lost 3 bases, and 12 bases lay between the germline ends. This CDR3 region has 15 residues. Germline CDR1 SGHAT, CDR2 FQNNGV. In the case of this clone: Its cognate antigen is unknown.

The source is a woman aged 18-29 years in good health and CMV-seropositive. The rearrangement joins TRBV11-2 to TRBJ2-7; possibly TRBD1 for D (5 bases). The specimen was PBMCs. CDR3 sequence: CASSLDFRDIYEQYF. The CDR3, as DNA: TGTGCCAGCAGCTTAGATTTCAGGGATATCTACGAGCAGTACTTC.